The 3 T cell receptor beta chains listed next were all sequenced from one sample in a study of T cell responses to AZD1222 COVID-19 vaccine. This table comes from immunoSEQ multiplex PCR, and its TCRdb copy is limited to in-frame clones, with some not included. This sample has about 150,000 clones, with 80% to 95% found just once. The specimen comprised peripheral blood, sampled 28 days after the second AZD1222 dose. The receptor set was obtained from an adult who received the AZD1222 COVID-19 vaccine.

The genes are TRBV2 and TRBJ2-1; 13 nucleotides agree with TRBD2. V was pared by 6 bases and J by 6 bases, with 2 bases of the junction left unmatched. This CDR3 region has 14 residues. Per germline, CDR1 SNHLY and CDR2 FYNNEI. The CDR3 spells CASRTSGRLNEQFF. In DNA form, the CDR3 reads TGTGCCAGCAGGACTAGCGGGAGGCTCAATGAGCAGTTCTTC. Variable domain in full (rest from reference TRBV2 and TRBJ2-1): EPEVTQTPSHQVTQMGQEVILRCVPISNHLYFYWYRQILGQKVEFLVSFYNNEISEKSEIFDDQFSVERPDGSNFTLKIRSTKLEDSAMYFCASRTSGRLNEQFFGPGTRLTVL.

The chain carries TRBV7-6 and TRBJ2-2, with D possibly TRBD1 on 6 matching bases. Germline CDR1 is SGHVS and CDR2 is FNYEAQ. The CDR3 extends over 16 amino acids. V gave up 1 base and J gave up 4 bases, with 13 bases separating them. The DNA for the CDR3 is TGTGCCAGCAGCTTAGTACCGGGACACACCACCGGGGAGCTGTTTTTT. This codes for CASSLVPGHTTGELFF.

The V gene is TRBV12-3 or TRBV12-4, the J gene TRBJ2-3; a possible D gene is TRBD2 (6 bases). Between the trimmed V and J ends, which lost 6 bases and 4 bases, there was a span of 11 bases. This CDR3 contains 13 residues. In DNA form, the CDR3 reads TGTGCCAGCAGACCCGGGACTTCAGATACGCAGTATTTT. It translates to CASRPGTSDTQYF.